A single sample is the source of the 5 T cell receptor beta chains below, sequenced in a study of cytomegalovirus exposure and HLA in healthy donors. Both 60 Vbeta primers and 13 Jbeta primers went into the PCR. The repertoire was sequenced with immunoSEQ multiplex PCR; TCRdb's copy has only in-frame clones and lacks some. Counted here are about 94,000 clones, approximately 66% occurring once; the ten biggest clones make up about 3.8%. The sequenced sample was PBMCs. The receptors derive from a man aged 30 to 39 in good health and CMV-seronegative.

This rearrangement joins TRBV19 to TRBJ1-1, with a possible D match to TRBD1 (6 bases). Trimming removed 3 bases at V and 0 bases at J, with 14 bases between. The CDR3 runs 16 residues. Germline CDR1 is LNHDA and CDR2 is SQIVND (reference sequence). CDR3: CASSIIQGRVNTEAFF. The CDR3, as DNA: TGTGCCAGTAGTATTATTCAGGGGCGGGTGAACACTGAAGCTTTCTTT.

The chain carries TRBV5-1 and TRBJ1-2, with no clear D. The CDR3 is 13 residues long. Between the trimmed V and J ends, which lost 4 bases and 3 bases, there was a span of 10 bases. From germline, CDR1 is SGHRS and CDR2 YFSETQ. The CDR3 loop reads CASSAGADYGYTF. As DNA, the CDR3 is TGCGCCAGCAGCGCTGGCGCGGACTATGGCTACACCTTC.

The genes are TRBV6-1 and TRBJ2-7, with D unclear. The CDR3 consists of 12 residues. Trimming took off 7 bases at V and 4 bases at J, with 11 bases between the two ends. From germline, CDR1 is MNHNS and CDR2 SASEGT. This chain's CDR3 is CASTWATYEQYF. CDR3 sequence (DNA): TGTGCCAGCACCTGGGCCACTTACGAGCAGTACTTC.

J is TRBJ2-7 and V is TRBV27; possibly TRBD1 for D (6 bases). The CDR3 totals 14 residues. Germline V gene sequence: CDR1 MNHEY, CDR2 SMNVEV (reference sequence). V was clipped by 1 base and J by 2 bases, with 9 bases between them. In DNA, the CDR3 is TGTGCCAGCAGTTTATTTTCAGGGGCCTACGAGCAGTACTTC. It translates to CASSLFSGAYEQYF.

This clone appeared a few times. The rearrangement uses TRBV7-3 and TRBJ2-5; the D gene is possibly TRBD1 (5 bases). V was pared by 1 base and J by 3 bases, with 9 bases between. CDR3 size: 14 residues. Germline V gives CDR1 SGHTA, CDR2 FQGTGA. The CDR3 spells CASSLMGREETQYF. CDR3 coding DNA: TGTGCCAGCAGCTTAATGGGCAGGGAAGAGACCCAGTACTTC.